Below, 29 T cell receptor beta chains from the same sample are listed, as sequenced in a study of beta chain features in type 1 diabetes. Study observations and caveats: Shorter TCRB CDR3s, moderately but significantly so, marked every one of the four CD4+ subsets in Type 1 diabetes patients.

Reverse transcribing all isolated RNA meant expressed TCRB transcripts were sequenced. Here immunoSEQ multiplex PCR was the method, and the copy in TCRdb shows in-frame clones only, minus some. The profile shows under 400,000 clones, approximately 12% of them singletons. No antigen has been assigned to these receptors. Sequenced: naive CD4+ T cells from blood. The receptors shown here come from a woman younger than 35 with type 1 diabetes.

This clone was picked up a small number of times. This chain links TRBV19 with TRBJ2-3; tentatively, D is TRBD1 (6 bases). CDR1 is LNHDA and CDR2 is SQIVND in the germline V gene (reference sequence). The V end was cut by 7 bases, the J end by 2 bases, with 16 bases between. The CDR3 is made up of 15 amino acids. The CDR3 sequence: CASKDQGHPTDTQYF. CDR3 in DNA: TGTGCCAGTAAGGACCAGGGACACCCCACAGATACGCAGTATTTT.

The J gene is TRBJ2-5, the V gene TRBV7-9, with TRBD1 matching over 9 bases. The CDR3 loop spans 16 amino acids. Germline V CDR1 and CDR2: SEHNR, FQNEAQ (reference sequence). After removal of 0 bases from V and 5 bases from J, the junction contained 7 bases not matched to a gene. The CDR3 region has the DNA TGTGCCAGCAGCTTAGCCCTCACAGGGGGCGAGGAGACCCAGTACTTC. Encoded protein: CASSLALTGGEETQYF.

This chain links TRBV5-4 with TRBJ2-1; TRBD2 might be the D (6 bases). Germline-derived CDR1 and CDR2 are SGHNT and YYREEE (reference sequence). The CDR3 covers 15 residues. Trimming took 4 bases from V and 3 from J, leaving 14 bases between them. This CDR3 is CASSPRRDGYNEQFF. The CDR3 coding sequence is TGTGCCAGCAGCCCAAGGCGGGACGGCTACAATGAGCAGTTCTTC.

In this sample, this clone turned up a few times. This rearrangement joins TRBV4-3 to TRBJ1-6; possibly TRBD1 for D (5 bases). The CDR3 extends over 16 amino acids. The germline V gene encodes CDR1 LGHNA and CDR2 YSLEER. V was pared by 0 bases and J by 7 bases, with 13 bases between. This CDR3 reads CASSQDPRAGNSPLHF. The CDR3 nucleotides are TGCGCCAGCAGCCAAGACCCCAGGGCAGGGAATTCACCCCTCCACTTT.

The chain combines TRBV7-3 with TRBJ2-1; 10 nucleotides agree with TRBD1. The germline V gene encodes CDR1 SGHTA and CDR2 FQGTGA. V was pared by 10 bases and J by 9 bases, with 9 bases of the junction left unmatched. The CDR3 contains 13 residues. The CDR3 loop reads CATGQGEEGEQFF. The CDR3 bases are TGTGCCACTGGACAGGGGGAAGAAGGTGAGCAGTTCTTC.

This clone has only one observation. The genes are TRBV5-1 and TRBJ1-4; tentatively, D is TRBD1 (6 bases). This CDR3 is 15 amino acids long. CDR1 and CDR2 (germline): SGHRS, YFSETQ. V lost 4 bases, J lost 3 bases, and 13 bases lay in between. CDR3 loop: CASSATGVSNEKLFF. The CDR3 DNA sequence: TGCGCCAGCAGCGCGACAGGCGTCTCTAATGAAAAACTGTTTTTT.

The V and J genes are TRBV5-6 and TRBJ2-3; 9 bases fit TRBD2. The CDR3 has 15 residues. V shed 5 bases, J shed 2 bases, and the junction held 6 bases outside the gene matches. Germline V lookup: CDR1 SGHDT, CDR2 YYEEEE. CDR3 loop: CASSPREGVTDTQYF. The CDR3, as DNA: TGTGCCAGCAGTCCGCGGGAGGGTGTCACAGATACGCAGTATTTT. Supplemented by reference TRBV5-6 and TRBJ2-3, the full variable domain reads DAGVTQSPTHLIKTRGQQVTLRCSPKSGHDTVSWYQQALGQGPQFIFQYYEEEERQRGNFPDRFSGHQFPNYSSELNVNALLLGDSALYLCASSPREGVTDTQYFGPGTRLTVL.

The sample holds a few counts of this clone. In nucleotides, the CDR3 is TGTGCCTGGAGCCTAGAGGGACTCATGGGGGGCTACACCTTC. This codes for CAWSLEGLMGGYTF. The chain joins TRBV30 to TRBJ1-2; D perhaps matches TRBD1 (5 bases). Between the trimmed V and J ends, which lost 3 bases and 8 bases, there was a span of 19 bases. CDR3 length: 14 amino acids. The germline V gene encodes CDR1 GTSNPN and CDR2 SVGIG (reference sequence).

The chain has TRBV7-2 and TRBJ2-5, with D maybe TRBD1 (5 bases). Looked up from germline, CDR1 is SGHTA and CDR2 is FQGNSA. The CDR3 length is 14 residues. Trimming removed 5 bases at V and 4 bases at J, with 14 bases between. Here the CDR3 DNA reads TGTGCCAGCAGCAGGGGTGGGGCCCCAGAGACCCAGTACTTC. Translating gives CASSRGGAPETQYF.

V and J are TRBV7-8 and TRBJ2-1; maybe TRBD1 (5 bases). The V end was cut by 1 base, the J end by 5 bases, with 18 bases between. The CDR3 covers 17 residues. Per germline, CDR1 SGHVS and CDR2 FQNEAQ. The CDR3 coding sequence is TGTGCCAGCAGCTTAGGCAGGTGGGCAGGGAAGGACAATGAGCAGTTCTTC. Amino acid sequence: CASSLGRWAGKDNEQFF.

Only a few counts were recorded for this clone. The rearrangement links TRBV5-4 to TRBJ2-1; 8 positions agree with TRBD2. The length of the CDR3 is 14 residues. V dropped 7 bases and J dropped 3; count of bases not matched to a gene: 6. CDR1 and CDR2 (germline): SGHNT, YYREEE (reference sequence). The CDR3 protein is CASPGSGNYNEQFF. CDR3 in DNA: TGTGCCAGCCCTGGTAGCGGGAACTACAATGAGCAGTTCTTC.

The chain combines TRBV4-2 with TRBJ2-1; 8 positions agree with TRBD2. J lost 1 base, V lost 1 base, and 12 bases had no gene match. This CDR3 is built from 19 residues. Germline assignment: CDR1 LGHNA and CDR2 YNFKEQ. The CDR3 reads CASSQGVSGIVGSYNEQFF. CDR3 bases: TGTGCCAGCAGCCAAGGAGTTAGCGGGATTGTAGGGTCCTACAATGAGCAGTTCTTC.

This clone came up a few times. Here the CDR3 DNA reads TGTGCCAGCACCTATGGGGGGACAGGGAGGAAAGAGACCCAGTACTTC. Translation gives CASTYGGTGRKETQYF. V and J are TRBV28 and TRBJ2-5, with TRBD1 identical over 9 bases. Unmatched junction bases numbered 12, after V lost 7 bases and J lost 3 bases. CDR1 is MDHEN and CDR2 is SYDVKM in the germline V gene. The CDR3 consists of 16 residues.

The rearrangement uses TRBV9 and TRBJ2-2; tentative D call: TRBD1 (5 bases). The V end lost 4 bases, the J end lost 3 bases, and 10 bases lay between the germline ends. The germline V gene has CDR1 SGDLS and CDR2 YYNGEE. The CDR3 totals 14 residues. The chain's CDR3 is CASSIQGYTGELFF. The CDR3 DNA reads TGTGCCAGCAGCATTCAGGGTTACACCGGGGAGCTGTTTTTT.

The sample holds one count of this clone. J is TRBJ1-4 and V is TRBV21-1. TRBV21-1 is designated a pseudogene. The CDR3 totals 14 residues. CDR3 nucleotide sequence: TGTGCCAGCAGAAAATCTGCAACTAATGAAAAACTGTTTTTT. Its translation is CASRKSATNEKLFF.

The chain combines TRBV11-2 with TRBJ2-2; 8 bases align to TRBD1. V lost 5 bases and J lost 5; bases outside the gene matches: 7. Germline-derived CDR1 and CDR2 are SGHAT and FQNNGV. This CDR3 comprises 15 residues. Here the CDR3 DNA reads TGTGCCAGCAGCCCCCGACAGGGGCGGACCGGGGAGCTGTTTTTT. This translates into CASSPRQGRTGELFF.

This chain links TRBV11-2 with TRBJ1-4; D is possibly TRBD1 (5 bases). V was clipped by 3 bases and J by 8 bases, with 13 bases between them. The CDR3 consists of 14 residues. The germline CDR1 and CDR2 sequences are SGHAT and FQNNGV. The CDR3 loop is CASSLGGVREKLFF. The CDR3 coding sequence is TGTGCCAGCAGCTTGGGAGGGGTACGCGAAAAACTGTTTTTT.

This chain joins TRBV5-1 and TRBJ2-7; 13 bases map to TRBD2. Unmatched junction bases numbered 5, after V lost 3 bases and J lost 5 bases. Germline loops: CDR1 SGHRS, CDR2 YFSETQ. CDR3 length: 15 residues. The CDR3, as DNA: TGCGCCAGCAGCTCCACTAGCGGGGGGGCCCACGAGCAGTACTTC. Its protein product is CASSSTSGGAHEQYF. The full variable domain, in which reference TRBV5-1 and TRBJ2-7 provide the parts outside the CDR3, is KAGVTQTPRYLIKTRGQQVTLSCSPISGHRSVSWYQQTPGQGLQFLFEYFSETQRNKGNFPGRFSGRQFSNSRSEMNVSTLELGDSALYLCASSSTSGGAHEQYFGPGTRLTVT.

This clone was counted between two and nine times. V usage is TRBV18 and J usage is TRBJ1-5; D remains unclear. The CDR3 is 13 amino acids. From germline, CDR1 is KGHSH and CDR2 LQKENI. V lost 5 bases, J lost 1 base, and 6 bases lay in between. CDR3 sequence reads: CASSEGSNQPQHF. The CDR3, as DNA: TGTGCCAGCTCAGAGGGAAGCAATCAGCCCCAGCATTTT.

This clone appeared a few times. This CDR3 is CAWSVQGGGETQYF. As DNA, the CDR3 is TGTGCCTGGAGTGTACAAGGGGGGGGCGAGACCCAGTACTTC. The chain is built from TRBV30 and TRBJ2-5; TRBD2 might be the D (7 bases). The germline V and J ends were trimmed by 0 bases and 5 bases, with 13 bases remaining between them. Looked up from germline, CDR1 is GTSNPN and CDR2 is SVGIG (reference sequence). The CDR3 is 14 residues long.

This clone was counted only a few times. The CDR3 DNA reads TGTGCCAGCTCTCAGGCAGGGGGCGATGAGCAGTTCTTC. This codes for CASSQAGGDEQFF. The chain is built from TRBV6-4 and TRBJ2-1; 8 nucleotides align to TRBD1. The V segment lost 8 bases and the J segment 8 bases; nucleotides outside the gene matches: 8. The CDR3 length is 13 residues. CDR1 is MRHNA, CDR2 SNTAGT, per germline.

This clone occurred a few times. V and J are TRBV21-1 and TRBJ2-4; the DNA was not used to check the table's D call, TRBD2. TRBV21-1 is a recognized pseudogene. This CDR3 contains 15 residues. This chain's CDR3 is CASSKGGEVKNIQYF. CDR3 in DNA: TGTGCCAGCAGCAAAGGCGGGGAGGTCAAAAACATTCAGTACTTC.

This chain joins TRBV18 and TRBJ2-7; possibly TRBD2 for D (6 bases). CDR3 length: 15 amino acids. V lost 0 bases and J lost 5, with 14 bases in between. Germline V gene data show CDR1 as KGHSH and CDR2 as LQKENI. The CDR3 here is CASSPPGGKRDEQYF. CDR3 nucleotide sequence: TGTGCCAGCTCACCACCGGGCGGCAAGCGGGACGAGCAGTACTTC.

The sample holds a few counts of this clone. The V call is TRBV5-1, the J call TRBJ2-7; 10 nucleotides agree with TRBD2. Germline lookup yields CDR1 SGHRS and CDR2 YFSETQ. There are 15 residues in the CDR3. V trimming: 5 bases; J trimming: 2 bases; junction bases outside the gene matches: 7. CDR3 DNA sequence: TGCGCCAGCAGTTCCGGACTAGCGGAGACCTACGAGCAGTACTTC. Its protein product is CASSSGLAETYEQYF.

CDR3 protein: CASSVPPSGANVLTF. The CDR3, as DNA: TGTGCCAGCAGCGTACCTCCCTCTGGGGCCAACGTCCTGACTTTC. This rearrangement joins TRBV9 to TRBJ2-6, with unresolved D. Germline V gene sequence: CDR1 SGDLS, CDR2 YYNGEE. With 1 base removed from V and 0 bases from J, the gap between germline ends came to 5 bases. This CDR3 is 15 amino acids long.

This chain connects TRBV18 to TRBJ2-3; tentative D call: TRBD2 (6 bases). The CDR3 runs 15 residues. From germline, CDR1 is KGHSH and CDR2 LQKENI. Deletions cut 3 bases from V and 6 bases from J, with 16 bases between. CDR3 protein: CASSPPGLGHDTQYF. CDR3 coding DNA: TGTGCCAGCTCACCTCCGGGACTGGGGCACGATACGCAGTATTTT.

The chain joins TRBV28 to TRBJ2-7; 7 nucleotides line up with TRBD2. The germline V gene encodes CDR1 MDHEN and CDR2 SYDVKM. This CDR3 is built from 15 residues. Trimming at V came to 4 bases and at J to 0 bases, leaving 6 bases not matched to a gene. In DNA form, the CDR3 reads TGTGCCAGCAGTTCCCCCCTAGCGGACTCCTACGAGCAGTACTTC. Residues: CASSSPLADSYEQYF.

The table lists this clone with a few counts. J is TRBJ2-5 and V is TRBV5-1; 12 bases line up with TRBD2. Trimming took 4 bases from V and 5 from J; bases not matched to a gene: 3. The germline V gene encodes CDR1 SGHRS and CDR2 YFSETQ. This CDR3 spans 14 amino acids. The CDR3 DNA reads as TGCGCCAGCAGCCCGGGACTAGCGGGCGAGACCCAGTACTTC. Protein: CASSPGLAGETQYF.

The V gene is TRBV6-5, the J gene TRBJ1-1; TRBD1 agrees at 7 bases. CDR1 is MNHEY and CDR2 is SVGAGI in the germline V gene. CDR3 length: 13 residues. J was trimmed by 1 base and V by 6 bases; bases with no gene match: 2. The CDR3 region has the DNA TGTGCCAGCAGGACAGGGAAGAACACTGAAGCTTTCTTT. Translated, it gives CASRTGKNTEAFF.